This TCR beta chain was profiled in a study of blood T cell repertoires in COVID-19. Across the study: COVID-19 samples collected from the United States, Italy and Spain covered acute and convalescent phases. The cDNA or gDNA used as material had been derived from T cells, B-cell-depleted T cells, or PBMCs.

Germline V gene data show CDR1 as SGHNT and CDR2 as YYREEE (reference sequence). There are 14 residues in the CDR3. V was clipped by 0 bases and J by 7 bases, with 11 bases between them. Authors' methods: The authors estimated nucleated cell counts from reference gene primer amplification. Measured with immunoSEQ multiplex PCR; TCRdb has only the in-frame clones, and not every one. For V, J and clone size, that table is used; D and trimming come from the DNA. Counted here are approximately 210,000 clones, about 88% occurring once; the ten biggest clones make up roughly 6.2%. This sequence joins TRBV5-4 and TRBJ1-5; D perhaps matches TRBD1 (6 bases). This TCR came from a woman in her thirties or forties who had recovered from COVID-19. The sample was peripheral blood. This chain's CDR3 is CASSLAGEEQPQHF. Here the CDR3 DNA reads TGTGCCAGCAGCTTGGCAGGGGAAGAGCAGCCCCAGCATTTT.